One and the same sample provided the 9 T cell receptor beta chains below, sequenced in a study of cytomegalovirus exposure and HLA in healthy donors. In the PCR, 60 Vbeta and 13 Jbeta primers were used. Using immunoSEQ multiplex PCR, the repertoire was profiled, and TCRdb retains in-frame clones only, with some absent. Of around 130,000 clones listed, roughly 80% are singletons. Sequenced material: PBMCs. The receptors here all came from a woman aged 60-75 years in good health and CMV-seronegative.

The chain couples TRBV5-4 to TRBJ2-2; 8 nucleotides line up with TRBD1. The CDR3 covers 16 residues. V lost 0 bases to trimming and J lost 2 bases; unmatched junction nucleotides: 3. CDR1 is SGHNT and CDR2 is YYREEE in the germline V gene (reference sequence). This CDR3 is CASSLADRDNTGELFF. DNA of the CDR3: TGTGCCAGCAGCTTGGCGGACAGGGACAACACCGGGGAGCTGTTTTTT.

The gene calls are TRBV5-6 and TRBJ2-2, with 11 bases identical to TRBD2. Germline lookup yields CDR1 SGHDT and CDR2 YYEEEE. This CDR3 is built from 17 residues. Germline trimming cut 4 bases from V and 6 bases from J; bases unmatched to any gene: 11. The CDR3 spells CASSQRAPGLAAGELFF. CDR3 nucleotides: TGTGCCAGCAGCCAAAGAGCACCGGGACTAGCGGCCGGGGAGCTGTTTTTT.

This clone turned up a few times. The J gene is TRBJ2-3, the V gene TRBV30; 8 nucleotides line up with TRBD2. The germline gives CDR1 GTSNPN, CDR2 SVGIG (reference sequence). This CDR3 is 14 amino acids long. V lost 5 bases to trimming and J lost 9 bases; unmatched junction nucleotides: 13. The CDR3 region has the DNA TGTGCCTGGTCGGTGACGGGAGGGCCCGGAACGCAGTATTTT. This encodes CAWSVTGGPGTQYF. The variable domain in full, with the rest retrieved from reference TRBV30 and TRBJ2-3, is SQTIHQWPATLVQPVGSPLSLECTVEGTSNPNLYWYRQAAGRGLQLLFYSVGIGQISSEVPQNLSASRPQDRQFILSSKKLLLSDSGFYLCAWSVTGGPGTQYFGPGTRLTVL.

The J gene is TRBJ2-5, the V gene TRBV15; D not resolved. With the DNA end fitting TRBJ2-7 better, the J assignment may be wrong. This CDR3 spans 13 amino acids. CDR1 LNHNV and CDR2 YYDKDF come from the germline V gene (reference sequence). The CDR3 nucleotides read TGTGCCACCAGCAGAGAAGCGAGCTCCGAGCAGTACTTC. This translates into CATSREASSEQYF.

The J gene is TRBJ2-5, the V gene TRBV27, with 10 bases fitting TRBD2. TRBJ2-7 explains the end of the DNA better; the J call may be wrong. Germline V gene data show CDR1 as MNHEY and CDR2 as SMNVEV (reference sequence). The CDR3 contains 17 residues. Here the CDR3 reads CASTPQSGRALIHEQYF. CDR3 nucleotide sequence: TGTGCCAGCACCCCCCAAAGCGGGAGGGCCCTTATCCACGAGCAGTACTTC.

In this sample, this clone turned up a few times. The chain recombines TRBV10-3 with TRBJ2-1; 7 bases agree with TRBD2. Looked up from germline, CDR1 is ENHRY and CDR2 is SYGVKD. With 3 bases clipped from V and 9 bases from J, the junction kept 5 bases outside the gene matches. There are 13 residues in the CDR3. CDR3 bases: TGTGCCATCAGTGAAGGAGCGGGAAGTGAGCAGTTCTTC. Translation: CAISEGAGSEQFF.

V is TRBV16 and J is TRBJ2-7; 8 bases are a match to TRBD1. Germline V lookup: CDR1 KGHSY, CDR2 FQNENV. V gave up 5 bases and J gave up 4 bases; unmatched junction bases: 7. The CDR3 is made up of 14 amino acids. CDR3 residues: CASSATGGPYEQYF. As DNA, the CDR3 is TGTGCCAGCAGCGCCACAGGGGGGCCTTACGAGCAGTACTTC.

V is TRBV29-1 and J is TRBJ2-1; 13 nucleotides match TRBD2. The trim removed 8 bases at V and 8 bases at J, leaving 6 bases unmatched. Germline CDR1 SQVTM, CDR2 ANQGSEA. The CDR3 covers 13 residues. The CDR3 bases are TGCAGCCAGGGACTAGCGGGGTATCATGAGCAGTTCTTC. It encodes CSQGLAGYHEQFF.

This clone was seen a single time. CDR3 in amino acids: CASAKGAGNTIYF. DNA of the CDR3: TGTGCCAGCGCCAAGGGGGCAGGAAACACCATATATTTT. The gene calls are TRBV7-3 and TRBJ1-3; 7 bases are a match to TRBD1. V was pared by 8 bases and J by 4 bases, with 5 bases of the junction left unmatched. The CDR3 sequence is 13 residues long. The germline gives CDR1 SGHTA, CDR2 FQGTGA.